Presented here are 9 T cell receptor beta chains from one specimen sequenced in a study of PD-1 blockade in classical Hodgkin lymphoma. With no exception, relapse followed autologous stem cell transplantation in all patients, and brentuximab vedotin exposure varied. Produced via immunoSEQ multiplex PCR; TCRdb's table is partial and in-frame only. This table holds about 98,000 clones, around 90% found once. The specimen comprised peripheral blood mononuclear cells (PBMCs), sampled at baseline. The receptors come from a human donor with classical Hodgkin lymphoma.

This clone was seen more than once but under ten times. The gene calls are TRBV5-1 and TRBJ2-2; no firm D call. The germline V and J ends were trimmed by 0 bases and 1 base, with 4 bases remaining between them. CDR3 length equals 14 residues. Germline V gene sequence: CDR1 SGHRS, CDR2 YFSETQ. For the CDR3, the DNA is TGCGCCAGCAGCTTGGTTCAGAACACCGGGGAGCTGTTTTTT. Protein product: CASSLVQNTGELFF.

This clone was counted once. The chain employs TRBV30 and TRBJ2-1; 8 bases match TRBD2. The CDR3 extends over 14 amino acids. Germline V lookup: CDR1 GTSNPN, CDR2 SVGIG (reference sequence). In DNA, the CDR3 is TGTGCTGGGACAACCAGCGGGAGATCGGGTGAGCAGTTCTTC. Its translation: CAGTTSGRSGEQFF.

The chain employs TRBV5-4 and TRBJ1-2, with unresolved D. CDR1 and CDR2 (germline): SGHNT, YYREEE (reference sequence). The V gene lost 3 bases and the J gene lost 0 bases, with 21 bases spanning the gap. The length of the CDR3 is 18 residues. The CDR3 DNA follows: TGTGCCAGCAGCTCTCGAGGAGGTGGCAGGAAGACTAACTATGGCTACACCTTC. As protein: CASSSRGGGRKTNYGYTF. Full variable domain (rest looked up from reference TRBV5-4 and TRBJ1-2): ETGVTQSPTHLIKTRGQQVTLRCSSQSGHNTVSWYQQALGQGPQFIFQYYREEENGRGNFPPRFSGLQFPNYSSELNVNALELDDSALYLCASSSRGGGRKTNYGYTFGSGTRLTVV.

The rearrangement uses TRBV28 and TRBJ2-7; perhaps TRBD2 as D (5 bases). V lost 2 bases to trimming and J lost 2 bases, with 16 bases between them. This CDR3 region has 16 residues. Germline V lookup: CDR1 MDHEN, CDR2 SYDVKM. CDR3 region: CASSLLPRAATYEQYF. CDR3 in DNA: TGTGCCAGCAGTTTACTCCCGAGGGCGGCAACCTACGAGCAGTACTTC. The full variable domain, with the rest looked up from reference TRBV28 and TRBJ2-7, is DVKVTQSSRYLVKRTGEKVFLECVQDMDHENMFWYRQDPGLGLRLIYFSYDVKMKEKGDIPEGYSVSREKKERFSLILESASTNQTSMYLCASSLLPRAATYEQYFGPGTRLTVT.

The chain has TRBV7-9 and TRBJ1-1; D is uncertain. The CDR3 length is 11 residues. The germline V gene encodes CDR1 SEHNR and CDR2 FQNEAQ (reference sequence). The V end lost 5 bases, the J end lost 11 bases, and 12 bases lay between the germline ends. CDR3 DNA: TGTGCCAGCAGCCCGGGCCCGGGGGCTTTCTTT. It translates to CASSPGPGAFF.

Written as DNA, the CDR3 is TGTGCCAGCAGTCGGACCCGGGGGTTGAACGAGCAGTACTTC. This gives the protein CASSRTRGLNEQYF. This chain uses TRBV2 with TRBJ2-7; possibly TRBD2 for D (6 bases). The germline V gene encodes CDR1 SNHLY and CDR2 FYNNEI. The CDR3 contains 14 residues. Trimming took off 5 bases at V and 5 bases at J, with 16 bases between the two ends. The entire variable domain, with the rest obtained from reference TRBV2 and TRBJ2-7, is as follows: EPEVTQTPSHQVTQMGQEVILRCVPISNHLYFYWYRQILGQKVEFLVSFYNNEISEKSEIFDDQFSVERPDGSNFTLKIRSTKLEDSAMYFCASSRTRGLNEQYFGPGTRLTVT.

This clone turned up a few times. The J gene is TRBJ1-4, the V gene TRBV28; the D gene is possibly TRBD1 (5 bases). The CDR3 covers 15 residues. Per the germline V gene, CDR1 is MDHEN and CDR2 is SYDVKM. V was cut by 5 bases and J by 5 bases, with 15 bases left in between. The DNA for the CDR3 is TGTGCCAGCAGTAACTCGGGACGGCGAAATGAAAAACTGTTTTTT. Encoded protein: CASSNSGRRNEKLFF.

V usage is TRBV4-2 and J usage is TRBJ2-7; 11 bases are a match to TRBD2. The germline gives CDR1 LGHNA, CDR2 YNFKEQ. The J segment lost 0 bases and the V segment lost 4 bases, leaving 2 bases of the junction unmatched. The CDR3 has 15 residues. The CDR3 sequence: CASSLTSGSSYEQYF. The CDR3, as DNA: TGTGCCAGCAGCCTAACTAGCGGGAGCTCCTACGAGCAGTACTTC.

The chain employs TRBV6-5 and TRBJ2-1, with D possibly TRBD1 on 5 matching bases. CDR1 is MNHEY and CDR2 is SVGAGI in the germline V gene. V was shortened by 0 bases and J by 8 bases, with 14 bases between the two germline ends. This CDR3 has 15 residues. The CDR3 region has the DNA TGTGCCAGCAGTTACTCGGATAGGGGAATGCATGAGCAGTTCTTC. This translates into CASSYSDRGMHEQFF.